Only one count was recorded for the clone carrying this TCR beta chain. The protocol was immunoSEQ multiplex PCR, while the TCRdb copy is restricted to in-frame clones and leaves out a portion. The sample carries over 100,000 clones, roughly 77% recorded once. These data come from a study of radiotherapy plus CTLA-4 blockade in lung cancer. This clonotype was sampled from a human donor with non-small cell lung cancer that progressed on radiotherapy plus ipilimumab. Some clones in this sample may be carry-over from other donors' samples. The starting material was peripheral blood, obtained from a patient treated with radiotherapy plus ipilimumab.

The CDR3 region is CASSERPGQGNYNEQFF. The CDR3 coding sequence is TGTGCCAGCAGCGAGAGGCCCGGGCAGGGTAACTACAATGAGCAGTTCTTC. The rearrangement joins TRBV9 to TRBJ2-1; D may be TRBD1 (5 bases). The V gene's germline CDR1 is SGDLS and CDR2 YYNGEE. Trimming cost V 3 bases and J 3 bases, with 19 bases left between them. This CDR3 contains 17 residues.